The clone carrying this T cell receptor (beta chain) has only a few counts. The germline V gene encodes CDR1 LNHDA and CDR2 SQIVND (reference sequence). CDR3 length equals 12 residues. The V and J ends lost 3 bases and 4 bases respectively, with 6 bases between them. The sample belongs to a study of T cells after yellow fever vaccination. Study background: With SMART-Seq v4 Ultra Low Input, the fractions containing low cell numbers were prepared.

TCRdb re-called the 5' RACE reads through MiXCR, storing one row per CDR3 protein. The table includes 120,000 or so distinct CDR3 sequences, 8% to 10% detected once. The sequences come from CD8+ T cells sorted from PBMCs, collected on the day of the yellow fever booster vaccination. The receptor was derived from a man between 18 and 29 years old who received the YFV17D yellow fever vaccine. V and J are TRBV19 and TRBJ1-1; D not resolved. CDR3 in DNA: TGTGCCAGTAGTATCGGAGTCACTGAAGCTTTCTTT. Amino acid sequence: CASSIGVTEAFF.